This TCR beta chain was documented in a study of T cell responses to AZD1222 COVID-19 vaccine (dated by TCRdb to about 2021). In terms of the full investigation: TCR sequencing was performed for 230 to 250 trial participants, of whom roughly 200 were given two doses of AZD1222 and 26 were given two doses of MenACWY control vaccine. Enrollment into the trials was organized by age into subgroups of 18-55, 56-69 and 70-plus years, and those subgroups contained about 160, 30 and 59 TCR-sequenced participants, respectively. Overall study outcomes, separate from this receptor: Nearly half of unique spike-specific TCRs reportedly recognized epitopes outside regions mutated in the B.1.351 and B.1.1.7 variants. The whole spike protein was spanned by vaccine-associated CD4 TCRs, and dominant responses were seen in regions 160-218 and 743-854. Conclusions about previously exposed vaccinees were limited because only a handful of AZD1222 recipients were SARS-CoV-2 seropositive at baseline. Participants were mostly white British and included more females than males, and it was suggested by the authors that clonal diversity may have been underestimated. Spike-specific TCR breadth and depth rose significantly after two AZD1222 doses compared with day 0 and with MenACWY recipients. In the small 56-69-year group, the increase in depth fell short of significance, most likely because of low power. Because no day 14 peak-response samples were available, the repertoires could be characterized only after the peak T cell response.

Unmatched junction bases come to 5, with V trimmed by 0 bases and J by 0 bases. From cysteine to phenylalanine, the CDR3 is 16 amino acids long. The CDR3 DNA has 48 bases and is translated from base 1. The germline V gene (reference sequence) supplies CDR1 MNHNY and CDR2 SVGAGI. The CDR3 regions of human TCRbeta chains were analyzed by immunosequencing. Turning to the authors' computational methods: Repertoire TCRs were matched against a reference library of SARS-CoV-2-specific TCRs generated with the MIRA antigen-specificity platform. Breadth meant the fraction of unique TCRs that were SARS-CoV-2-associated, whereas depth meant the fraction of total T cells that were SARS-CoV-2-associated. Using the MIRA data, each spike-specific TCR was mapped to the spike region that the TCR reacts to and placed in a CD4 or CD8 class. Log10-transformed breadth and depth values were compared by one-way ANOVA with Sidak's multiple comparisons tests. TCRdb mirrors the immuneACCESS table, restricted to in-frame sequences. Some clones are absent from its copies; in checked studies, under half trace to an unresolved V gene, and the reason for the others is unknown. V and J calls and clone size come straight from that table; D and trimming were deduced from the DNA. Present in this sample are some 120,000 clones, 85% to 95% of which were seen just once. Of the sample, roughly 1.5% falls within the top ten clones.

Concerning this clone itself: What antigen it recognizes has not been identified. No qualities accompany the bases; no much larger clone lies one base away.

The time point label corresponds to: about 28 days (+/-7) after the second vaccine dose. AZD1222 recipients with second doses at about 4 weeks or about 12 weeks were pooled, because spike-specific TCR depth and breadth did not differ between schedules. Vaccinee samples were obtained from the UK trials COV001 and COV002, which included a single-blind randomized controlled phase 2/3 trial of AZD1222 (ChAdOx1 nCoV-19) in healthy adults. Trial participant PBMC samples were collected at day 0 and day 28 after the second dose for TCRbeta chain sequencing. Specimen: peripheral blood, collected 28 days after the second AZD1222 dose. This clonotype was sampled from an adult who received the AZD1222 COVID-19 vaccine. The V gene is TRBV6-6 and the J gene is TRBJ2-7; 7 bases in between match TRBD2. The CDR3 sequence is CASSYSGTTPSYEQYF. The nucleotide sequence is given as TGTGCCAGCAGTTACTCGGGGACTACTCCCTCCTACGAGCAGTACTTC.